Presented here are 22 T cell receptor beta chains from one specimen sequenced in a study of response to subunit inactivated influenza vaccine. TCRdb fed the RT-PCR reads into MiXCR, producing one record per CDR3 protein. Among some 500,000 distinct CDR3 sequences, around 25% were seen once, and the ten largest hold 1.5% to 2%. The sequencing used CD4+ T cells sorted from PBMCs, collected approximately 5 days after vaccination. The receptors shown here come from a man between 45 and 60 years old who received an inactivated influenza vaccine.

The chain is built from TRBV7-2 and TRBJ2-7; 10 nucleotides agree with TRBD2. CDR1 is SGHTA, CDR2 FQGNSA, per germline. The V gene end was trimmed by 1 base and the J gene end by 2 bases; junction bases not matched to a gene: 8. The CDR3 is 17 amino acids. This CDR3 reads CASSLVALAGGAYEQYF. The CDR3 DNA follows: TGTGCCAGCAGCTTAGTGGCTTTAGCGGGGGGCGCCTACGAGCAGTACTTC. The variable domain in full, with the rest retrieved from reference TRBV7-2 and TRBJ2-7, is GAGVSQSPSNKVTEKGKDVELRCDPISGHTALYWYRQSLGQGLEFLIYFQGNSAPDKSGLPSDRFSAERTGGSVSTLTIQRTQQEDSAVYLCASSLVALAGGAYEQYFGPGTRLTVT.

The chain has TRBV6-1 and TRBJ2-7; 7 bases are a match to TRBD2. Unmatched junction bases numbered 16, after V lost 11 bases and J lost 9 bases. Germline V lookup: CDR1 MNHNS, CDR2 SASEGT. The CDR3 extends over 13 amino acids. CDR3 loop: CASVPASGRLQYF. CDR3 sequence (DNA): TGTGCCTCCGTCCCGGCTAGCGGTCGATTGCAGTACTTC.

The V gene is TRBV7-9, the J gene TRBJ2-2, with 10 bases aligning to TRBD2. The J segment lost 5 bases and the V segment lost 6 bases, leaving 6 bases of the junction unmatched. The CDR3 contains 15 residues. CDR1 is SEHNR, CDR2 FQNEAQ, per germline (reference sequence). The CDR3 DNA reads as TGTGCCAGCAGTCAAGCGGGGGGGCGGACCGGGGAGCTGTTTTTT. Its translation: CASSQAGGRTGELFF.

This clonotype was counted many times. The chain uses TRBV10-3 and TRBJ2-1; D is unresolved. V lost 2 bases to trimming and J lost 4 bases, with 6 bases between them. The CDR3 is 13 residues long. Per germline, CDR1 ENHRY and CDR2 SYGVKD. The CDR3 bases are TGTGCCATCAGTGAGGCGTTTTACAATGAGCAGTTCTTC. Translating it yields CAISEAFYNEQFF.

This clonotype has just a few counts. This chain connects TRBV9 to TRBJ2-2, with D tentatively TRBD1 (6 bases). Germline CDR1 SGDLS, CDR2 YYNGEE. V lost 4 bases and J lost 0, with 10 bases in between. The CDR3 covers 15 residues. CDR3 in DNA: TGTGCCAGCAGCAGAAACAGGGCGAACACCGGGGAGCTGTTTTTT. Translated, it gives CASSRNRANTGELFF.

J is TRBJ2-7 and V is TRBV7-6; weak D call: TRBD1 (5 bases). V gave up 5 bases and J gave up 6 bases, with 14 bases separating them. Per the germline V gene, CDR1 is SGHVS and CDR2 is FNYEAQ. CDR3 length: 13 amino acids. The CDR3 sequence: CASSMQDRSEQYF. In DNA form, the CDR3 reads TGTGCCAGCAGCATGCAAGACAGATCCGAGCAGTACTTC.

This clonotype was detected a few times. This chain connects TRBV28 to TRBJ1-6; no clear D. The germline V gene encodes CDR1 MDHEN and CDR2 SYDVKM. V was trimmed by 4 bases and J by 13 bases, leaving 26 bases between them. CDR3 length: 17 amino acids. The CDR3 is CASSSKSLEGLVRPLHF. For the CDR3, the DNA is TGTGCCAGCAGTTCAAAATCCTTGGAGGGTTTAGTGCGGCCCCTCCACTTT.

This chain links TRBV20-1 with TRBJ2-7; 9 bases are a match to TRBD1. Losses at the gene ends were 8 bases for V and 3 bases for J; bases not matched to a gene: 8. The CDR3 runs 13 residues. Germline CDR1 is DFQATT and CDR2 is SNEGSKA (reference sequence). CDR3 DNA sequence: TGCAGTACTACCCGGGACAGGGTCTACGAGCAGTACTTC. Translating gives CSTTRDRVYEQYF.

This clonotype was observed a few times. The J gene is TRBJ2-3, the V gene TRBV7-2; D call uncertain. V dropped 3 bases and J dropped 3 bases, with 7 bases sitting between them. The germline V gene encodes CDR1 SGHTA and CDR2 FQGNSA. The CDR3 covers 13 residues. CDR3: CASSLANTDTQYF. CDR3 nucleotide sequence: TGTGCCAGCAGCTTGGCGAATACAGATACGCAGTATTTT.

This clonotype was found many times. CDR3 sequence: CASSYRSPGQGSTGELFF. For the CDR3, the DNA is TGCGCCAGCAGCTATCGCTCGCCGGGACAGGGGAGCACCGGGGAGCTGTTTTTT. The V and J genes are TRBV5-1 and TRBJ2-2; TRBD1 matches at 10 bases. V lost 3 bases to trimming and J lost 4 bases; unmatched junction nucleotides: 12. The CDR3 extends over 18 amino acids. Germline loops: CDR1 SGHRS, CDR2 YFSETQ.

The table lists this clonotype with a few counts. The V and J genes are TRBV9 and TRBJ2-1, with TRBD2 as a possible D gene (6 bases). Per the germline V gene, CDR1 is SGDLS and CDR2 is YYNGEE. The germline V and J ends were trimmed by 0 bases and 9 bases, with 10 bases remaining between them. The CDR3 runs to 13 residues. The CDR3, as DNA: TGTGCCAGCAGCGTAGCTCGGGGAGGTGAGCAGTTCTTC. It yields the protein CASSVARGGEQFF.

The rearrangement uses TRBV18 and TRBJ2-1; D not resolved. CDR3 length equals 15 residues. Per germline, CDR1 KGHSH and CDR2 LQKENI. Trimming removed 3 bases at V and 0 bases at J, with 9 bases between. This chain's CDR3 is CASSPNAISYNEQFF. The CDR3 region has the DNA TGTGCCAGCTCACCTAACGCGATCTCCTACAATGAGCAGTTCTTC.

This clonotype was counted only a few times. The genes are TRBV20-1 and TRBJ2-3, with a weak D call TRBD2 (6 bases). The CDR3 extends over 12 amino acids. Germline-derived CDR1 and CDR2 are DFQATT and SNEGSKA (reference sequence). Trimming shortened V by 6 bases and J by 10 bases, and 17 bases separated the two germline ends. CDR3 coding DNA: TGCAGTGCAAAACCCCGGGAGACCTCGCAGTATTTT. Amino acid sequence: CSAKPRETSQYF.

In its sample, this clonotype was seen a few times. This chain links TRBV12-3 or TRBV12-4 with TRBJ2-7; 13 bases are a match to TRBD2. The CDR3 consists of 14 residues. With V trimmed by 8 bases and J by 6 bases, 7 bases remained unmatched. CDR3 residues: CASGGLAGSVEQYF. Written as DNA, the CDR3 is TGTGCCAGCGGGGGACTAGCGGGATCGGTCGAGCAGTACTTC.

The rearrangement links TRBV24-1 to TRBJ1-5; a weak D match, TRBD1 (5 bases). V gave up 4 bases and J gave up 5 bases, with 5 bases separating them. CDR1 and CDR2 from the germline V gene are KGHDR and SFDVKD. This CDR3 spans 12 amino acids. The CDR3 DNA reads TGTGCCACCAGTGAGGGGGATCAGCCCCAGCATTTT. Protein sequence: CATSEGDQPQHF.

V usage is TRBV6-2 or TRBV6-3 and J usage is TRBJ1-5, with TRBD1 matching over 11 bases. This CDR3 contains 14 residues. Per the germline V gene, CDR1 is MNHEY and CDR2 is SVGEGT. V lost 5 bases, J lost 11 bases, and 8 bases stayed unmatched. This chain's CDR3 is CASSDRTGGKTQHF. The CDR3 DNA reads TGTGCCAGCAGTGACAGGACAGGGGGCAAGACCCAGCATTTT.

This clonotype was counted only a few times. In nucleotides, the CDR3 is TGTGCCAGCAGACCAGGACTAGCGGGGGGGCCAGATACGCAGTATTTT. Translating it yields CASRPGLAGGPDTQYF. The chain uses TRBV7-2 and TRBJ2-3; TRBD2 aligns across 15 bases. This CDR3 contains 16 residues. Germline loops: CDR1 SGHTA, CDR2 FQGNSA. The V segment lost 6 bases and the J segment 4 bases; nucleotides outside the gene matches: 5.

This clonotype showed up just a few times. V is TRBV5-1 and J is TRBJ2-2; D is ambiguous. This CDR3 is built from 13 residues. V lost 0 bases and J 8 bases, leaving 8 bases between the germline ends. Germline CDR1 reads SGHRS; CDR2 reads YFSETQ. CDR3 protein: CASSLDQTGELFF. Written as DNA, the CDR3 is TGCGCCAGCAGCTTGGACCAGACAGGGGAGCTGTTTTTT.

This chain's CDR3 is CASSSRDYRYEQYF. The CDR3 DNA is TGTGCCAGCAGCTCACGGGACTACCGTTACGAGCAGTACTTC. The chain couples TRBV7-2 to TRBJ2-7; 7 positions match TRBD2. Germline loops: CDR1 SGHTA, CDR2 FQGNSA. This CDR3 spans 14 amino acids. V shed 4 bases and J 4 bases; nucleotides not matched to a gene: 7.

This clonotype appeared a few times. V gene TRBV6-5 combines with J gene TRBJ2-1; D might be TRBD1 or TRBD2, each matching 6 bases. This CDR3 has 16 residues. V dropped 2 bases and J dropped 5 bases, with 16 bases sitting between them. Germline CDR1 reads MNHEY; CDR2 reads SVGAGI. DNA for the CDR3: TGTGCCAGCAGTTACCTAGGGGGGAGGCGTAACAATGAGCAGTTCTTC. Protein: CASSYLGGRRNNEQFF.

This chain links TRBV12-3 or TRBV12-4 with TRBJ1-2, with 7 bases that match TRBD1. The CDR3 is made up of 13 amino acids. The V gene end was trimmed by 2 bases and the J gene end by 8 bases; junction bases not matched to a gene: 5. The CDR3 loop reads CASSLRQGGGYTF. In nucleotides, the CDR3 is TGTGCCAGCAGTTTAAGACAGGGAGGCGGCTACACCTTC.

The V call is TRBV5-1, the J call TRBJ1-2; 8 nucleotides line up with TRBD1. Unmatched junction bases numbered 20, after V lost 3 bases and J lost 7 bases. Germline V gene data show CDR1 as SGHRS and CDR2 as YFSETQ. The CDR3 is 18 residues long. The CDR3 DNA follows: TGCGCCAGCAGCTCCGGGACAGGCCAAACCCCGGTCGCGGGTGGCTACACCTTC. Its protein product is CASSSGTGQTPVAGGYTF.